The 29 T cell receptor beta chains below were found in one sample sequenced in a study of blood T cell repertoires in COVID-19. TCRdb's table, derived via immunoSEQ multiplex PCR, lists solely in-frame clones and lacks some. The sample contains a few hundred thousand clones, approximately 83% of which appear only once. Specimen: peripheral blood. Receptors originate from a man aged 30 to 45 who had recovered from COVID-19.

The table lists this clone with a count of one. Here the CDR3 reads CASAPFRGEEIPLHF. CDR3 coding DNA: TGTGCCAGCGCCCCCTTCCGGGGTGAGGAGATTCCCCTCCACTTT. The chain carries TRBV18 and TRBJ1-6; D unresolved. The CDR3 totals 15 residues. Germline values: CDR1 KGHSH, CDR2 LQKENI. V was shortened by 8 bases and J by 13 bases, with 24 bases between the two germline ends.

The CDR3 loop is CASRAGGQVDTQYF. The CDR3 bases are TGTGCCAGCAGAGCGGGGGGGCAGGTAGATACGCAGTATTTT. The chain carries TRBV28 and TRBJ2-3; 10 nucleotides line up with TRBD2. This CDR3 is built from 14 residues. CDR1 MDHEN and CDR2 SYDVKM come from the germline V gene. The V and J ends lost 6 bases and 5 bases, in that order; junction bases with no gene match: 5.

The rearrangement links TRBV19 to TRBJ1-2, with D unclear. Germline V CDR1 and CDR2: LNHDA, SQIVND (reference sequence). The V end was cut by 5 bases, the J end by 8 bases, with 6 bases between. The CDR3 has 10 amino acids. The CDR3 DNA is TGTGCCAGTAGTGCCGGGGGCTACACCTTC. Its protein product is CASSAGGYTF.

The chain carries TRBV2 and TRBJ1-2; 7 bases are a match to TRBD1. CDR3 length equals 13 residues. V gave up 6 bases and J gave up 5 bases; unmatched junction bases: 6. The germline CDR1 and CDR2 sequences are SNHLY and FYNNEI. In DNA form, the CDR3 reads TGTGCCAGCAGAGGGGACAGTTGGTATGGCTACACCTTC. It yields the protein CASRGDSWYGYTF.

The genes are TRBV29-1 and TRBJ2-3, with D possibly being TRBD1 (5 bases). Trimming stripped 8 bases from V and 3 bases from J, with 9 bases between. This CDR3 is 11 amino acids long. Germline V gives CDR1 SQVTM, CDR2 ANQGSEA. The CDR3 coding sequence is TGCAGCACCCGACAGACAGATACGCAGTATTTT. It yields the protein CSTRQTDTQYF.

This clone was observed at least ten times. CDR3 bases: TGTGCCAGCGCGGGGGAACACACAGATACGCAGTATTTT. Residues: CASAGEHTDTQYF. This chain links TRBV2 with TRBJ2-3, with TRBD2 matching over 7 bases. CDR1 is SNHLY and CDR2 is FYNNEI in the germline V gene. CDR3 length: 13 residues. J gave up 2 bases and V 8 bases, and 4 bases lay outside the gene matches.

The V call is TRBV27, the J call TRBJ2-2; TRBD1 is a possible D gene (5 bases). Between the trimmed V and J ends, which lost 0 bases and 6 bases, there was a span of 8 bases. The germline V gene has CDR1 MNHEY and CDR2 SMNVEV (reference sequence). The CDR3 loop spans 14 amino acids. The DNA for the CDR3 is TGTGCCAGCAGTTTATCGGGGCGGCCCGGGGAGCTGTTTTTT. Translating it yields CASSLSGRPGELFF.

The chain combines TRBV5-5 with TRBJ1-3, with 9 bases fitting TRBD1. The CDR3 has 17 residues. In germline, CDR1 is SGHKS, CDR2 YYEKEE (reference sequence). The V segment lost 4 bases and the J segment 2 bases; nucleotides outside the gene matches: 10. CDR3 loop: CASSTLPGQGTGNTIYF. For the CDR3, the DNA is TGTGCCAGCAGCACCCTCCCCGGACAGGGGACTGGAAACACCATATATTTT.

V gene TRBV3-1 (or the pseudogene TRBV3-2) combines with J gene TRBJ2-5; 10 nucleotides align to TRBD2. V shed 4 bases, J shed 2 bases, and the junction held 7 bases outside the gene matches. Germline CDR1 LGHDT, CDR2 YNNKEL (reference sequence). The CDR3 is made up of 16 amino acids. The CDR3 spells CASSRLSGGSQETQYF. The CDR3 DNA sequence: TGTGCCAGCAGCCGCCTTAGCGGGGGGTCTCAAGAGACCCAGTACTTC.

This clone was observed once. The rearrangement links TRBV5-6 to TRBJ2-6; unclear D gene. The CDR3 consists of 13 residues. Looked up from germline, CDR1 is SGHDT and CDR2 is YYEEEE. V was shortened by 4 bases and J by 2 bases, with 4 bases between the two germline ends. The CDR3 sequence is CASSLAGANVLTF. DNA for the CDR3: TGTGCCAGCAGCCTAGCTGGGGCCAACGTCCTGACTTTC.

The chain combines TRBV7-2 with TRBJ2-1, with a possible D match to TRBD1 (7 bases). The CDR3 extends over 16 amino acids. CDR1 SGHTA and CDR2 FQGNSA come from the germline V gene. Trimming took off 5 bases at V and 0 bases at J, with 14 bases between the two ends. In nucleotides, the CDR3 is TGTGCCAGCAGCGCAAGACAGGGACTCTCCTACAATGAGCAGTTCTTC. Its protein is CASSARQGLSYNEQFF.

The rearrangement joins TRBV19 to TRBJ2-3; the match to TRBD2 covers 9 bases. CDR3 length: 19 residues. With 3 bases clipped from V and 0 bases from J, the junction kept 13 bases outside the gene matches. CDR1 is LNHDA, CDR2 SQIVND, per germline (reference sequence). The chain's CDR3 is CASSMGQGLARTSTDTQYF. CDR3 nucleotide sequence: TGTGCCAGTAGTATGGGGCAGGGACTAGCCCGTACCAGCACAGATACGCAGTATTTT.

The rearrangement joins TRBV18 to TRBJ1-1, with D possibly matching TRBD1 (5 bases). In germline, CDR1 is KGHSH, CDR2 LQKENI. Trimming took off 4 bases at V and 3 bases at J, with 9 bases between the two ends. The CDR3 length is 13 residues. In DNA, the CDR3 is TGTGCCAGCTCACGGGGGGTCGACACTGAAGCTTTCTTT. Its protein product is CASSRGVDTEAFF.

The chain links TRBV6-6 to TRBJ1-1; D is uncertain. The CDR3 covers 13 residues. Trimming left V 5 bases short and J 3 bases short, with 10 bases between. From germline, CDR1 is MNHNY and CDR2 SVGAGI (reference sequence). The chain's CDR3 is CASSDRRDTEAFF. The CDR3, as DNA: TGTGCCAGCAGTGACCGTCGGGACACTGAAGCTTTCTTT.

DNA of the CDR3: TGTGCCAGCAGCCAGGAAGAAGGAGGTTCACCCCTCCACTTT. Encoded protein: CASSQEEGGSPLHF. The chain combines TRBV28 with TRBJ1-6; D call uncertain. V shed 6 bases and J shed 9 bases, with 15 bases lying between them. The CDR3 loop spans 14 amino acids. The germline gives CDR1 MDHEN, CDR2 SYDVKM.

The rearrangement links TRBV2 to TRBJ2-3; no clear D. This CDR3 comprises 13 residues. Trimming stripped 0 bases from V and 6 bases from J, with 7 bases between. The V gene's germline CDR1 is SNHLY and CDR2 FYNNEI. CDR3 region: CASSEAGVDTQYF. The DNA of the CDR3 is TGTGCCAGCAGTGAAGCCGGTGTGGATACGCAGTATTTT.

V is TRBV7-8 and J is TRBJ1-1; D might be TRBD1 (6 bases). The CDR3 runs to 16 residues. Germline V gives CDR1 SGHVS, CDR2 FQNEAQ. Trimming removed 0 bases from V and 1 base from J, with 12 bases in between. As DNA, the CDR3 is TGTGCCAGCAGCTTAGCGCCGGGACACCGGAACACTGAAGCTTTCTTT. This translates into CASSLAPGHRNTEAFF.

The V and J genes are TRBV5-1 and TRBJ1-2; 7 bases agree with TRBD1. The CDR3 has 13 amino acids. Germline CDR1 is SGHRS and CDR2 is YFSETQ. V trimming: 3 bases; J trimming: 7 bases; junction bases outside the gene matches: 6. The CDR3 nucleotides are TGCGCCAGCAGCTCGGGACAGCAACTTGGCTACACCTTC. Residues: CASSSGQQLGYTF.

The rearrangement links TRBV6-5 to TRBJ1-1, with D uncertain. Germline V gene sequence: CDR1 MNHEY, CDR2 SVGAGI. V gave up 6 bases and J gave up 2 bases, with 13 bases separating them. The CDR3 covers 14 residues. CDR3 nucleotide sequence: TGTGCCAGCAGATCACCCCGCGAAAACACTGAAGCTTTCTTT. This translates into CASRSPRENTEAFF.

V and J are TRBV2 and TRBJ2-1; 11 positions match TRBD2. CDR3 length equals 14 residues. Trimming took 7 bases from V and 4 from J; bases not matched to a gene: 3. Germline V gene lookup returns CDR1 SNHLY and CDR2 FYNNEI. CDR3 residues: CASKLAGGYNEQFF. The DNA for the CDR3 is TGTGCCAGCAAGTTAGCGGGGGGGTACAATGAGCAGTTCTTC.

The chain joins TRBV5-4 to TRBJ2-1, with TRBD2 identical over 16 bases. The germline V gene has CDR1 SGHNT and CDR2 YYREEE (reference sequence). CDR3 length: 18 residues. V lost 4 bases and J lost 2; bases outside the gene matches: 6. CDR3 nucleotides: TGTGCCAGCAGCCAGGGACTAGCGGGGGGGCTGACCTACAATGAGCAGTTCTTC. This gives the protein CASSQGLAGGLTYNEQFF.

This clone appeared a few times. The rearrangement links TRBV2 to TRBJ1-2; D remains unclear. V was shortened by 3 bases and J by 8 bases, with 7 bases between the two germline ends. The CDR3 contains 11 residues. CDR1 is SNHLY and CDR2 is FYNNEI in the germline V gene. CDR3 DNA sequence: TGTGCCAGCAGTGACGGGGTCGGCTACACCTTC. Translating it yields CASSDGVGYTF.

CDR3 sequence (DNA): TGTGCCACGGGACTAGCGGGGCGCCAAGAGACCCAGTACTTC. The encoded protein is CATGLAGRQETQYF. The rearrangement uses TRBV2 and TRBJ2-5, with TRBD2 matching over 13 bases. The germline V gene has CDR1 SNHLY and CDR2 FYNNEI. V gave up 10 bases and J gave up 1 base; unmatched junction bases: 3. This CDR3 contains 14 residues. The whole variable domain, remainder taken from reference TRBV2 and TRBJ2-5, is EPEVTQTPSHQVTQMGQEVILRCVPISNHLYFYWYRQILGQKVEFLVSFYNNEISEKSEIFDDQFSVERPDGSNFTLKIRSTKLEDSAMYFCATGLAGRQETQYFGPGTRLLVL.

The chain uses TRBV6-6 and TRBJ1-2; no clear D gene. Germline CDR1 reads MNHNY; CDR2 reads SVGAGI (reference sequence). CDR3 length: 13 residues. Trimming left V 9 bases short and J 5 bases short, with 16 bases between. The CDR3 sequence: CASSRSRGYGYTF. The CDR3 coding sequence is TGTGCCAGTAGTCGATCTCGGGGATATGGCTACACCTTC.

The rearrangement joins TRBV18 to TRBJ2-2; no clear D gene. Germline lookup yields CDR1 KGHSH and CDR2 LQKENI. The CDR3 loop spans 13 amino acids. Trimming removed 2 bases at V and 9 bases at J, with 10 bases between. Here the CDR3 DNA reads TGTGCCAGCTCACCAGTCACCGGGTGGGAGCTGTTTTTT. This sequence encodes CASSPVTGWELFF.

The rearrangement joins TRBV5-1 to TRBJ2-2, with unresolved D. The CDR3 is made up of 17 amino acids. Per the germline V gene, CDR1 is SGHRS and CDR2 is YFSETQ. Trimming removed 1 base at V and 2 bases at J, with 15 bases between. CDR3 coding DNA: TGCGCCAGCAGCTTGATATTTAAACAGCTAAACACCGGGGAGCTGTTTTTT. This gives the protein CASSLIFKQLNTGELFF. Full variable domain (rest looked up from reference TRBV5-1 and TRBJ2-2): KAGVTQTPRYLIKTRGQQVTLSCSPISGHRSVSWYQQTPGQGLQFLFEYFSETQRNKGNFPGRFSGRQFSNSRSEMNVSTLELGDSALYLCASSLIFKQLNTGELFFGEGSRLTVL.

The chain has TRBV7-8 and TRBJ1-5; no definite D call. Germline values: CDR1 SGHVS, CDR2 FQNEAQ. V lost 4 bases to trimming and J lost 2 bases, with 12 bases between them. The CDR3 has 15 amino acids. The DNA of the CDR3 is TGTGCCAGCAGCTCGGGAACGGTGGGCAATCAGCCCCAGCATTTT. Translation gives CASSSGTVGNQPQHF. Full variable domain (remainder filled in from reference TRBV7-8 and TRBJ1-5): GAGVSQSPRYKVAKRGQDVALRCDPISGHVSLFWYQQALGQGPEFLTYFQNEAQLDKSGLPSDRFFAERPEGSVSTLKIQRTQQEDSAVYLCASSSGTVGNQPQHFGDGTRLSIL.

The gene calls are TRBV4-1 and TRBJ1-2; 9 bases are a match to TRBD1. CDR1 and CDR2 (germline): MGHRA, YSYEKL. The CDR3 contains 14 residues. J lost 8 bases, V lost 0 bases, and 4 bases had no gene match. The chain's CDR3 is CASSQEDRGRGYTF. The CDR3 DNA sequence: TGCGCCAGCAGCCAAGAGGACAGGGGTCGAGGCTACACCTTC.

V and J are TRBV29-1 and TRBJ1-3; D is ambiguous. CDR3 length: 12 amino acids. Germline lookup yields CDR1 SQVTM and CDR2 ANQGSEA. Trimming took 6 bases from V and 4 from J, leaving 10 bases between them. CDR3: CSVSFSGNTIYF. The CDR3 region has the DNA TGCAGCGTCTCGTTCTCCGGAAACACCATATATTTT.